This is a list of T cell receptor beta chains from one sample in a study of blood T cell repertoires in COVID-19. Profiled with immunoSEQ multiplex PCR; TCRdb holds only in-frame clones, not every one. The sample records about 370,000 clones, 75% to 90% being singletons. Sequencing used PBMCs or T cells enriched from blood (not recorded which). The receptors stem from a man aged 18 to 30 who had recovered from COVID-19. The CDR3 runs from the conserved cysteine through the conserved F or W. The order of the fields is J gene, D gene, V gene, clone size, CDR3 DNA, CDR3 protein. The D gene is left open where the match is weak. The size entry is marked missing in some rows and otherwise reads once, few, many or a size class.

j_call: TRBJ1-2; d_call: NA; v_call: TRBV7-2; clone_size: NA; cdr3_nt: TGTGCCAGCAGCTTATCAGGGTGGAATGGCTACACCTTC; cdr3_aa: CASSLSGWNGYTF
j_call: TRBJ1-6; d_call: TRBD1; v_call: TRBV24-1; clone_size: NA; cdr3_nt: TGTGCCACCACCCACCGGGACAGGGGTGAGGAGGAAAATTCACCCCTCCACTTT; cdr3_aa: CATTHRDRGEEENSPLHF
j_call: TRBJ2-3; d_call: NA; v_call: TRBV7-2; clone_size: once; cdr3_nt: TGTGCCAGCAGCCCAGGTCGGCGTGCAGATACGCAGTATTTT; cdr3_aa: CASSPGRRADTQYF
j_call: TRBJ1-3; d_call: NA; v_call: TRBV2; clone_size: many; cdr3_nt: TGTGCCAGCAGTGAACCGCGCTCTGGAAACACCATATATTTT; cdr3_aa: CASSEPRSGNTIYF
j_call: TRBJ2-2; d_call: TRBD2; v_call: TRBV6-5; clone_size: few; cdr3_nt: TGTGCCGGGAGGGGAAACACCGGGGAGCTGTTTTTT; cdr3_aa: CAGRGNTGELFF
j_call: TRBJ2-5; d_call: NA; v_call: TRBV24-1; clone_size: once; cdr3_nt: TGTGCCACCAGTGATTTGGTGAACTGGGAGACCCAGTACTTC; cdr3_aa: CATSDLVNWETQYF
j_call: TRBJ2-7; d_call: TRBD1; v_call: TRBV7-2; clone_size: NA; cdr3_nt: TGTGCCAGCAGCCCCGGGACAGGGAGCCACGAGCAGTACTTC; cdr3_aa: CASSPGTGSHEQYF
j_call: TRBJ1-1; d_call: NA; v_call: TRBV6-5; clone_size: NA; cdr3_nt: TGTGCCAGCAGTTACGGGGGGAAGAACACTGAAGCTTTCTTT; cdr3_aa: CASSYGGKNTEAFF
j_call: TRBJ2-7; d_call: NA; v_call: TRBV7-9; clone_size: NA; cdr3_nt: TGTGCCAGCAGCACCGACAGGGAGGTTGGCTACGAGCAGTACTTC; cdr3_aa: CASSTDREVGYEQYF
j_call: TRBJ2-7; d_call: NA; v_call: TRBV3-1/TRBV3-2; clone_size: NA; cdr3_nt: TGTGCCAGCAGCAAACAGGTTCAAGGCGACGAGCAGTACTTC; cdr3_aa: CASSKQVQGDEQYF
j_call: TRBJ2-2; d_call: NA; v_call: TRBV9; clone_size: NA; cdr3_nt: TGTGCCAGCGACCGGGAGACCGGGGAGCTGTTTTTT; cdr3_aa: CASDRETGELFF
j_call: TRBJ1-1; d_call: NA; v_call: TRBV3-1/TRBV3-2; clone_size: NA; cdr3_nt: TGTGCCAGCAGCCAACTCGGAGAGAACACTGAAGCTTTCTTT; cdr3_aa: CASSQLGENTEAFF
j_call: TRBJ2-2; d_call: TRBD1; v_call: TRBV6-5; clone_size: NA; cdr3_nt: TGTGCCAGCGGGACAGGGGAATATACCGGGGAGCTGTTTTTT; cdr3_aa: CASGTGEYTGELFF
j_call: TRBJ2-5; d_call: NA; v_call: TRBV7-9; clone_size: NA; cdr3_nt: TGTGCCAGCAGCTTAGAGGGGTTGGCCCAAGAGACCCAGTACTTC; cdr3_aa: CASSLEGLAQETQYF
j_call: TRBJ2-7; d_call: TRBD2; v_call: TRBV5-1; clone_size: NA; cdr3_nt: TGCGCCAGCAGCTTGGCCTGGGTCTCCGGGGGGGGCCTCGACGAGCAGTACTTC; cdr3_aa: CASSLAWVSGGGLDEQYF
j_call: TRBJ1-2; d_call: TRBD1; v_call: TRBV7-9; clone_size: NA; cdr3_nt: TGTGCCAGCAGCTTCGGACAGGCGGGCTTATATGGCTACACCTTC; cdr3_aa: CASSFGQAGLYGYTF
j_call: TRBJ1-3; d_call: NA; v_call: TRBV18; clone_size: once; cdr3_nt: TGTGCCAGCTCAGTAGCCGGTATGGGAAACACCATATATTTT; cdr3_aa: CASSVAGMGNTIYF
j_call: TRBJ2-1; d_call: TRBD2; v_call: TRBV4-1; clone_size: NA; cdr3_nt: TGCGCCAGCAGCCAGCCGACTAGCGGGGGGGCAGGGGAGCAGTTCTTC; cdr3_aa: CASSQPTSGGAGEQFF
j_call: TRBJ2-1; d_call: NA; v_call: TRBV9; clone_size: NA; cdr3_nt: TGTGCCAGCAGCGTAGGAGGGGGAAAGCAGTTCTTC; cdr3_aa: CASSVGGGKQFF
j_call: TRBJ1-1; d_call: NA; v_call: TRBV6-5; clone_size: NA; cdr3_nt: TGTGCCAGCTCGGAGGGGGGAGGGACTGAAGCTTTCTTT; cdr3_aa: CASSEGGGTEAFF
j_call: TRBJ2-3; d_call: TRBD2; v_call: TRBV5-1; clone_size: once; cdr3_nt: TGCGCCAGCAGCTTGGGACTAGCGGGGGGGCCTATAGATACGCAGTATTTT; cdr3_aa: CASSLGLAGGPIDTQYF
j_call: TRBJ2-7; d_call: NA; v_call: TRBV12-3/TRBV12-4; clone_size: NA; cdr3_nt: TGTGCCAGCACCTATCTTCAGGGCTACGAGCAGTACTTC; cdr3_aa: CASTYLQGYEQYF
j_call: TRBJ1-4; d_call: TRBD1; v_call: TRBV2; clone_size: few; cdr3_nt: TGTGCCAGCGGCCGCGAGGGGGCGGGTAAACTGTTTTTT; cdr3_aa: CASGREGAGKLFF
j_call: TRBJ1-5; d_call: NA; v_call: TRBV27; clone_size: NA; cdr3_nt: TGTGCCAGCAGTTCTAGCTCAGTACCCCATCAGCCCCAGCATTTT; cdr3_aa: CASSSSSVPHQPQHF
j_call: TRBJ1-6; d_call: NA; v_call: TRBV11-2; clone_size: NA; cdr3_nt: TGTGCCAGCAGCTTAAAGATTAGTAGGACATTCCGTAATTCACCCCTCCACTTT; cdr3_aa: CASSLKISRTFRNSPLHF
j_call: TRBJ1-1; d_call: NA; v_call: TRBV6-1; clone_size: NA; cdr3_nt: TGTGCCAGCAGTGAACGGCAGCGGGCTTTCTTT; cdr3_aa: CASSERQRAFF
j_call: TRBJ2-1; d_call: NA; v_call: TRBV7-2; clone_size: NA; cdr3_nt: TGTGCCAGCAGCCAACGCCCGGCTGCGGGATCGCAGTTCTTC; cdr3_aa: CASSQRPAAGSQFF
j_call: TRBJ1-2; d_call: NA; v_call: TRBV25-1; clone_size: NA; cdr3_nt: TGTGCCAGCAGTGCGGGACAAGCTTATGGCTACACCTTC; cdr3_aa: CASSAGQAYGYTF
j_call: TRBJ2-5; d_call: TRBD2; v_call: TRBV3-1/TRBV3-2; clone_size: NA; cdr3_nt: TGTGCCAGCAGCCGGAAGACGGGGGGATCAGAGACCCAGTACTTC; cdr3_aa: CASSRKTGGSETQYF
j_call: TRBJ1-1; d_call: NA; v_call: TRBV12-3/TRBV12-4; clone_size: once; cdr3_nt: TGTGCCAGCAGTTTCCTAGTAGTCACTGAAGCTTTCTTT; cdr3_aa: CASSFLVVTEAFF
j_call: TRBJ2-3; d_call: TRBD2; v_call: TRBV5-6; clone_size: NA; cdr3_nt: TGTGCCAGCAGCTTATGGACCGGGGGGTGGACAGATACGCAGTATTTT; cdr3_aa: CASSLWTGGWTDTQYF
j_call: TRBJ1-5; d_call: NA; v_call: TRBV28; clone_size: once; cdr3_nt: TGTGCCAGCAGTTTAGAGAAGCTTGGCAATCAGCCCCAGCATTTT; cdr3_aa: CASSLEKLGNQPQHF
j_call: TRBJ2-3; d_call: TRBD2; v_call: TRBV18; clone_size: NA; cdr3_nt: TGTGCCAGCTCACCACGTCTAGCGGGCACAGATACGCAGTATTTT; cdr3_aa: CASSPRLAGTDTQYF
j_call: TRBJ2-7; d_call: TRBD1; v_call: TRBV9; clone_size: NA; cdr3_nt: TGTGCCAGCAGCCCAGGAGGGACAGGCACCTACGAGCAGTACTTC; cdr3_aa: CASSPGGTGTYEQYF
j_call: TRBJ1-1; d_call: NA; v_call: TRBV18; clone_size: NA; cdr3_nt: TGTGCCAGCTCACCTACAGGGTCCGACACTGAAGCTTTCTTT; cdr3_aa: CASSPTGSDTEAFF
j_call: TRBJ2-4; d_call: TRBD1; v_call: TRBV5-5; clone_size: NA; cdr3_nt: TGTGCCAGCAGCTTACCGGGACAGCTTGACATTCAGTACTTC; cdr3_aa: CASSLPGQLDIQYF
j_call: TRBJ2-7; d_call: NA; v_call: TRBV15; clone_size: NA; cdr3_nt: TGTGCCACCAGCAGAGATCCGGGATCCTACGAGCAGTACTTC; cdr3_aa: CATSRDPGSYEQYF
j_call: TRBJ2-1; d_call: NA; v_call: TRBV9; clone_size: NA; cdr3_nt: TGTGCCAGCACCCCCCCGGTGAGCGGCGGGTTACTTAATGAGCAGTTCTTC; cdr3_aa: CASTPPVSGGLLNEQFF
j_call: TRBJ2-1; d_call: NA; v_call: TRBV11-2; clone_size: NA; cdr3_nt: TGTGCCAGCAGCTTAGGAACAGGGATGGTCAATGAGCAGTTCTTC; cdr3_aa: CASSLGTGMVNEQFF
j_call: TRBJ1-1; d_call: TRBD1; v_call: TRBV2; clone_size: NA; cdr3_nt: TGTGCCAGCAGTGAACCTAGGACAGGGGACACTGAAGCTTTCTTT; cdr3_aa: CASSEPRTGDTEAFF
j_call: TRBJ1-2; d_call: NA; v_call: TRBV28; clone_size: NA; cdr3_nt: TGTGCCAGCAACTCCGGGTATGGCTACACCTTC; cdr3_aa: CASNSGYGYTF
j_call: TRBJ2-1; d_call: TRBD2; v_call: TRBV4-1; clone_size: NA; cdr3_nt: TGCGCCAGCAGCCAAGGACTAGCGGGGAACTCCTACAATGAGCAGTTCTTC; cdr3_aa: CASSQGLAGNSYNEQFF
j_call: TRBJ2-7; d_call: TRBD1; v_call: TRBV27; clone_size: few; cdr3_nt: TGTGCCAGCAGTTTATTCGGGACAGCGCCCTACGAGCAGTACTTC; cdr3_aa: CASSLFGTAPYEQYF
j_call: TRBJ1-6; d_call: TRBD1; v_call: TRBV20-1; clone_size: NA; cdr3_nt: TGCAGTGCTAGTAGGCAGGGGGCGTCCTATTCACCCCTCCACTTT; cdr3_aa: CSASRQGASYSPLHF
j_call: TRBJ2-7; d_call: TRBD2; v_call: TRBV28; clone_size: NA; cdr3_nt: TGTGCCAGCAGTTTGAGACTAGCGGGAGGATACGAGCAGTACTTC; cdr3_aa: CASSLRLAGGYEQYF
j_call: TRBJ2-1; d_call: NA; v_call: TRBV13; clone_size: once; cdr3_nt: TGTGCCAGCAGCTTAGCCACCTGGGCAGGGGCCTGGAATGAGCAGTTCTTC; cdr3_aa: CASSLATWAGAWNEQFF
j_call: TRBJ2-2; d_call: NA; v_call: TRBV5-5; clone_size: NA; cdr3_nt: TGTGCCAGCAGCCACGTCGGGATGGTGGCAGGGGTATTCCCCGGGGAGCTGTTTTTT; cdr3_aa: CASSHVGMVAGVFPGELFF
j_call: TRBJ2-1; d_call: NA; v_call: TRBV24-1; clone_size: NA; cdr3_nt: TGTGCCACCAGTGGGGCAGGTAGCGCCGAGCCTCATGAGCAGTTCTTC; cdr3_aa: CATSGAGSAEPHEQFF
j_call: TRBJ2-3; d_call: TRBD2; v_call: TRBV30; clone_size: NA; cdr3_nt: TGTGCCTGGAGTGTAGCGGGGGCCCCTCGAGGGGGTGCAGATACGCAGTATTTT; cdr3_aa: CAWSVAGAPRGGADTQYF
j_call: TRBJ2-1; d_call: NA; v_call: TRBV14; clone_size: NA; cdr3_nt: TGTGCCAGCAGCCAAGAAGTTCGGGGCAATGAGCAGTTCTTC; cdr3_aa: CASSQEVRGNEQFF
j_call: TRBJ2-3; d_call: NA; v_call: TRBV28; clone_size: NA; cdr3_nt: TGTGCCAGCAGTTTAGGGCAGAAGACGCAGTATTTT; cdr3_aa: CASSLGQKTQYF
j_call: TRBJ1-5; d_call: NA; v_call: TRBV6-5; clone_size: NA; cdr3_nt: TGTGCCAGCAGCCCAGACAGTGGATTATGGACCCAGCATTTT; cdr3_aa: CASSPDSGLWTQHF
j_call: TRBJ2-7; d_call: NA; v_call: TRBV18; clone_size: NA; cdr3_nt: TGTGCCAGCTCACCAACTGGCGGGCCAGCCTACGAGCAGTACTTC; cdr3_aa: CASSPTGGPAYEQYF